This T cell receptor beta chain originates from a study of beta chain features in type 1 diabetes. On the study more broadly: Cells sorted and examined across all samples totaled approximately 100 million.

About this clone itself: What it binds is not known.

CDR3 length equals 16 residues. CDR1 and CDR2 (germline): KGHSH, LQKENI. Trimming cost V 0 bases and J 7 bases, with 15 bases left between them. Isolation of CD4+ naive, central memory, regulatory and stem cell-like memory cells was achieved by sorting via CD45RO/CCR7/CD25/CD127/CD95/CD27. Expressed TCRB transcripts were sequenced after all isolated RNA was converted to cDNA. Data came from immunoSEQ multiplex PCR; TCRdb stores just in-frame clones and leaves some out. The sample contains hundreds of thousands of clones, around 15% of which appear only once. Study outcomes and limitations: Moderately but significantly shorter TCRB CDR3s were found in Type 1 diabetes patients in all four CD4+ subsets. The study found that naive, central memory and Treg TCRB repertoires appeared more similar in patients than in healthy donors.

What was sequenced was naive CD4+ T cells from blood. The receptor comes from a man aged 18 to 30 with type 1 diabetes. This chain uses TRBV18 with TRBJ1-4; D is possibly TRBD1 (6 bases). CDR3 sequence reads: CASSPPSTQGGEKLFF. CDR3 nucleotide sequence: TGTGCCAGCTCACCACCGAGCACACAGGGTGGTGAAAAACTGTTTTTT.